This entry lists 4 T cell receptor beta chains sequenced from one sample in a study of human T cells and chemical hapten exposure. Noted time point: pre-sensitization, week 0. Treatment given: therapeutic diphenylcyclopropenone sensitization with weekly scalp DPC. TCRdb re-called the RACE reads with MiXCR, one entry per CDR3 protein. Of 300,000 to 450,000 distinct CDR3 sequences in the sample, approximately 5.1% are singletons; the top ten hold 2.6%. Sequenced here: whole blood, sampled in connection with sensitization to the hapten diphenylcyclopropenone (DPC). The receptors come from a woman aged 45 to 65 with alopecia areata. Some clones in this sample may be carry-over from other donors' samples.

The CDR3 DNA reads TGCAGCGCTGGGGACAGGGGGTTCACTGAAGCTTTCTTT. Its translation: CSAGDRGFTEAFF. This chain joins TRBV29-1 and TRBJ1-1, with TRBD1 matching 11 bases. CDR1 is SQVTM and CDR2 is ANQGSEA in the germline V gene. V lost 7 bases to trimming and J lost 4 bases; unmatched junction nucleotides: 5. The CDR3 contains 13 residues.

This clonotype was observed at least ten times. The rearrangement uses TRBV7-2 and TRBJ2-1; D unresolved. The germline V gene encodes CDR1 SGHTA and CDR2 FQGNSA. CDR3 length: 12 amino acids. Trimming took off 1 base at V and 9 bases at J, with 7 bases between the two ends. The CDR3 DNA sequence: TGTGCCAGCAGCTTAGTCACAAGTGAGCAGTTCTTC. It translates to CASSLVTSEQFF.

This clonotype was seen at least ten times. CDR3 sequence (DNA): TGTGCCAGCAGTTCTCGGACACGGCTTAACACTGAAGCTTTCTTT. Translating it yields CASSSRTRLNTEAFF. The genes are TRBV6-5 and TRBJ1-1; a weak D match, TRBD1 (5 bases). CDR1 is MNHEY, CDR2 SVGAGI, per germline. V was shortened by 4 bases and J by 2 bases, with 14 bases between the two germline ends. The CDR3 length is 15 residues.

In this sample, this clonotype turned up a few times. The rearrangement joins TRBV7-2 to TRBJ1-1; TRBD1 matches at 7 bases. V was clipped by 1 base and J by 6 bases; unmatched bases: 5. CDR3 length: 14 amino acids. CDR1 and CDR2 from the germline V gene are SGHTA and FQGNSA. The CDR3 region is CASSLDRGWSEAFF. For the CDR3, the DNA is TGTGCCAGCAGCTTAGACAGGGGATGGTCTGAAGCTTTCTTT.